This T cell receptor beta chain was recovered during a study of technical replicates of blood from a few donors. The germline gives CDR1 MDHEN, CDR2 SYDVKM. The CDR3 totals 13 residues. With 4 bases removed from V and 7 bases from J, the gap between germline ends came to 10 bases. Sequencing used immunoSEQ multiplex PCR; TCRdb keeps in-frame clones, though not all of them. Of 70,000 to 80,000 clones listed, around 97% are singletons. The V gene is TRBV28, the J gene TRBJ2-2, with D possibly being TRBD2 (5 bases). Input material: T cells isolated from PBMCs. This TCR was sampled from a human donor in good health. The DNA for the CDR3 is TGTGCCAGCAGTTCTTCCCGGGGCGGGGAGCTGTTTTTT. As protein: CASSSSRGGELFF.